A single sample gave rise to the 26 T cell receptor beta chains below, sequenced in a study of cytomegalovirus exposure and HLA in healthy donors. Vbeta (60) and Jbeta (13) primers were used in the PCR. The protocol was immunoSEQ multiplex PCR, while the TCRdb copy is restricted to in-frame clones and leaves out a portion. The sample holds about 130,000 clones; approximately 80% are singletons and the top ten take 3% to 4.5%. Sequences were obtained from PBMCs. Receptors originate from a male donor in good health and CMV-seronegative.

V and J are TRBV27 and TRBJ2-2; a possible D gene is TRBD1 (5 bases). Trimming left V 0 bases short and J 2 bases short, with 16 bases between. CDR3 size: 18 residues. CDR1 and CDR2 from the germline V gene are MNHEY and SMNVEV (reference sequence). CDR3: CASSLSQIRQTNTGELFF. In DNA form, the CDR3 reads TGTGCCAGCAGTTTATCCCAAATTCGACAGACTAACACCGGGGAGCTGTTTTTT.

The chain carries TRBV7-8 and TRBJ1-6, with a weak D call TRBD1 (5 bases). The germline V and J ends were trimmed by 7 bases and 9 bases, with 22 bases remaining between them. CDR3 length: 16 amino acids. Per germline, CDR1 SGHVS and CDR2 FQNEAQ. The CDR3 spells CASTLSVRGGVSPLHF. In DNA form, the CDR3 reads TGTGCCAGCACCCTTTCCGTACGGGGGGGAGTTTCACCCCTCCACTTT.

On this clone: The same CDR3 also results from other DNA sequences found in this sample. V gene TRBV5-1 combines with J gene TRBJ1-1; perhaps TRBD1 as D (5 bases). Germline V gene lookup returns CDR1 SGHRS and CDR2 YFSETQ. Trimming pared 0 bases from V and 3 bases from J, leaving 12 bases between. This CDR3 contains 15 residues. The CDR3 coding sequence is TGCGCCAGCAGCTTGGTGGTTGGCAGGGACACTGAAGCTTTCTTT. Its protein product is CASSLVVGRDTEAFF. The whole variable domain, filled in from reference TRBV5-1 and TRBJ1-1, reads KAGVTQTPRYLIKTRGQQVTLSCSPISGHRSVSWYQQTPGQGLQFLFEYFSETQRNKGNFPGRFSGRQFSNSRSEMNVSTLELGDSALYLCASSLVVGRDTEAFFGQGTRLTVV.

V is TRBV27 and J is TRBJ1-1, with TRBD1 identical over 7 bases. Per the germline V gene, CDR1 is MNHEY and CDR2 is SMNVEV (reference sequence). Trimming at V came to 4 bases and at J to 0 bases, leaving 5 bases not matched to a gene. This CDR3 has 15 residues. DNA for the CDR3: TGTGCCAGCAGTTGGGACAGAACCATGAACACTGAAGCTTTCTTT. Its protein is CASSWDRTMNTEAFF.

The rearrangement uses TRBV7-9 and TRBJ2-5, with 8 bases aligning to TRBD1. The end of the DNA fits TRBJ2-7 better, so the J call may be wrong. The germline gives CDR1 SEHNR, CDR2 FQNEAQ (reference sequence). There are 14 residues in the CDR3. The CDR3: CASSKDRASYEQYF. The CDR3 DNA reads TGTGCCAGCAGCAAGGACAGGGCTTCCTACGAGCAGTACTTC.

This clone came up a few times. This sequence joins TRBV7-6 and TRBJ1-5, with D perhaps matching TRBD1 (6 bases). The CDR3 length is 16 residues. CDR1 is SGHVS, CDR2 FNYEAQ, per germline. V shed 2 bases and J shed 7 bases, with 18 bases lying between them. CDR3 region: CASSLSPGGLVQPQHF. The CDR3 region has the DNA TGTGCCAGCAGCTTATCCCCGGGGGGGCTGGTACAGCCCCAGCATTTT.

V usage is TRBV15 and J usage is TRBJ2-5; D is undetermined. The CDR3 length is 15 residues. Trimming pared 1 base from V and 0 bases from J, leaving 9 bases between. Germline values: CDR1 LNHNV, CDR2 YYDKDF (reference sequence). The CDR3 nucleotides read TGTGCCACCAGCAGAGGAGGCCAGTACCAAGAGACCCAGTACTTC. It is translated as CATSRGGQYQETQYF.

The chain joins TRBV6-6 to TRBJ2-3, with 9 positions matching TRBD2. The germline V gene encodes CDR1 MNHNY and CDR2 SVGAGI (reference sequence). Losses at the gene ends were 5 bases for V and 2 bases for J; bases not matched to a gene: 2. This CDR3 is built from 14 residues. The CDR3 coding sequence is TGTGCCAGCAGTCAGGGACTAGCCACAGATACGCAGTATTTT. It encodes CASSQGLATDTQYF.

V usage is TRBV7-3 and J usage is TRBJ1-1, with D possibly matching TRBD1 (6 bases). CDR1 is SGHTA and CDR2 is FQGTGA in the germline V gene. CDR3 size: 17 residues. Trimming cost V 6 bases and J 4 bases, with 24 bases left between them. CDR3 nucleotide sequence: TGTGCCAGCAGTCGCCAAGGGGGTGGTATGGTGAGCACTGAAGCTTTCTTT. It codes for CASSRQGGGMVSTEAFF.

The chain links TRBV9 to TRBJ2-7, with 8 bases that match TRBD1. The CDR3 covers 12 residues. Germline V gives CDR1 SGDLS, CDR2 YYNGEE. J gave up 4 bases and V 3 bases, and 0 bases lay outside the gene matches. CDR3 loop: CASSDRGYEQYF. The CDR3 DNA reads TGTGCCAGCAGCGACAGGGGGTACGAGCAGTACTTC.

This clone was observed a handful of times. The genes are TRBV10-1 and TRBJ2-1; the D gene is possibly TRBD2 (6 bases). The V end lost 4 bases, the J end lost 7 bases, and 20 bases lay between the germline ends. There are 16 residues in the CDR3. CDR1 is WNHNN and CDR2 is SYGVQD in the germline V gene (reference sequence). CDR3 DNA: TGCGCCAGCAGTGCACGCCGACTAGAGATTAGGAATGAGCAGTTCTTC. Translation: CASSARRLEIRNEQFF.

The V call is TRBV19, the J call TRBJ2-7, with 7 bases that match TRBD1. The CDR3 length is 17 residues. V lost 0 bases and J lost 2; bases outside the gene matches: 10. Germline loops: CDR1 LNHDA, CDR2 SQIVND (reference sequence). CDR3 DNA: TGTGCCAGTAGTATAGATACCCGAGACAGGGTCGCCTACGAGCAGTACTTC. It is translated as CASSIDTRDRVAYEQYF.

This chain joins TRBV11-2 and TRBJ2-6; D possibly corresponds to TRBD1 (6 bases). The V end lost 7 bases, the J end lost 0 bases, and 16 bases lay between the germline ends. Looked up from germline, CDR1 is SGHAT and CDR2 is FQNNGV. CDR3 length: 17 amino acids. CDR3 sequence (DNA): TGTGCCAGCAACATGGACGTGGACAGCTCTGGGGCCAACGTCCTGACTTTC. Translation: CASNMDVDSSGANVLTF.

The rearrangement links TRBV6-5 to TRBJ1-1; D ambiguous. V lost 6 bases, J lost 5 bases, and 10 bases lay in between. Germline CDR1 and CDR2: MNHEY and SVGAGI. The CDR3 runs 12 residues. DNA of the CDR3: TGTGCCAGCAGCGAAGGAGGGACTGAAGCTTTCTTT. Amino acid sequence: CASSEGGTEAFF.

The rearrangement uses TRBV19 and TRBJ2-1, with TRBD2 identical over 8 bases. The CDR3 length is 14 residues. Germline lookup yields CDR1 LNHDA and CDR2 SQIVND (reference sequence). Unmatched junction bases numbered 9, after V lost 6 bases and J lost 8 bases. CDR3 protein: CASSLRGGVDEQFF. The CDR3 bases are TGTGCCAGTAGCCTTCGGGGGGGGGTCGATGAGCAGTTCTTC.

The chain employs TRBV10-3 and TRBJ2-2, with D maybe TRBD2 (6 bases). The CDR3 is 14 residues long. V lost 6 bases to trimming and J lost 7 bases, with 15 bases between them. Germline assignment: CDR1 ENHRY and CDR2 SYGVKD. The CDR3 spells CAISGSADGGELFF. The CDR3 DNA reads TGTGCCATCAGCGGGAGCGCCGACGGCGGGGAGCTGTTTTTT.

J is TRBJ1-1 and V is TRBV5-1; TRBD1 aligns across 8 bases. Germline V gene data show CDR1 as SGHRS and CDR2 as YFSETQ. This CDR3 is built from 14 residues. V shed 4 bases and J 0 bases; nucleotides not matched to a gene: 2. For the CDR3, the DNA is TGCGCCAGCAGCGCGGGACAGGTGAACACTGAAGCTTTCTTT. It translates to CASSAGQVNTEAFF.

The V gene is TRBV11-3, the J gene TRBJ1-1; no clear D. The CDR3 has 13 amino acids. CDR1 is SGHNT and CDR2 is YENEEA in the germline V gene. Trimming pared 5 bases from V and 4 bases from J, leaving 11 bases between. The CDR3 is CASSKGAGTEAFF. The CDR3 region has the DNA TGTGCCAGCAGCAAGGGAGCGGGCACTGAAGCTTTCTTT. Together with reference TRBV11-3 and TRBJ1-1, the CDR3 gives the full variable domain: EAGVVQSPRYKIIEKKQPVAFWCNPISGHNTLYWYLQNLGQGPELLIRYENEEAVDDSQLPKDRFSAERLKGVDSTLKIQPAELGDSAVYLCASSKGAGTEAFFGQGTRLTVV.

Written as DNA, the CDR3 is TGTGCCAGCAGCCCCCCCCGGCGGGCCACAGATACGCAGTATTTT. As protein: CASSPPRRATDTQYF. The chain combines TRBV7-2 with TRBJ2-3, with D possibly being TRBD2 (5 bases). The CDR3 runs 15 residues. Trimming removed 5 bases from V and 2 bases from J, with 14 bases in between. The germline CDR1 and CDR2 sequences are SGHTA and FQGNSA.

The chain carries TRBV6-6 and TRBJ2-3; no clear D gene. The germline CDR1 and CDR2 sequences are MNHNY and SVGAGI (reference sequence). V lost 5 bases and J lost 2, with 2 bases in between. The CDR3 extends over 11 amino acids. CDR3 nucleotides: TGTGCCAGCAGTCACACAGATACGCAGTATTTT. It is translated as CASSHTDTQYF.

This clone was observed once. V is TRBV7-9 and J is TRBJ1-3; possible D gene TRBD1, 6 bases. The germline V and J ends were trimmed by 3 bases and 0 bases, with 12 bases remaining between them. Germline V lookup: CDR1 SEHNR, CDR2 FQNEAQ (reference sequence). The CDR3 covers 16 residues. CDR3 amino acids: CASSFWTARSGNTIYF. The CDR3 DNA follows: TGTGCCAGCAGCTTTTGGACAGCCCGCTCTGGAAACACCATATATTTT.

The rearrangement joins TRBV5-1 to TRBJ2-7, with 7 bases matching TRBD2. Losses at the gene ends were 3 bases for V and 7 bases for J; bases not matched to a gene: 13. Germline V CDR1 and CDR2: SGHRS, YFSETQ. The CDR3 is made up of 15 amino acids. The chain's CDR3 is CASSWRGAGENEQYF. The CDR3 DNA reads TGCGCCAGCAGCTGGCGAGGGGCGGGAGAGAATGAGCAGTACTTC.

The rearrangement links TRBV4-3 to TRBJ2-7, with 8 bases aligning to TRBD2. V was pared by 4 bases and J by 3 bases, with 5 bases of the junction left unmatched. This CDR3 contains 14 residues. Germline lookup yields CDR1 LGHNA and CDR2 YSLEER. CDR3 coding DNA: TGCGCCAGCAGCCCTGGGACTAGAGTCTACGAGCAGTACTTC. Amino acids: CASSPGTRVYEQYF.

V gene TRBV11-1 combines with J gene TRBJ2-7; possible D gene TRBD2, 7 bases. Trimming cost V 5 bases and J 1 base, with 12 bases left between them. Germline V gene sequence: CDR1 SGHAT, CDR2 FQDESV (reference sequence). The CDR3 is 14 residues long. The CDR3 loop is CASSRGAGSYEQYF. The CDR3 coding sequence is TGTGCCAGCAGCCGGGGGGCAGGATCCTACGAGCAGTACTTC.

The J gene is TRBJ1-1, the V gene TRBV5-6, with a weak D call TRBD1 (5 bases). Germline CDR1 is SGHDT and CDR2 is YYEEEE. The ends were cut back, 3 bases at V and 0 bases at J, with 12 bases in the middle. The CDR3 loop spans 15 amino acids. CDR3 sequence reads: CASSSGGFLNTEAFF. In DNA form, the CDR3 reads TGTGCCAGCAGCTCTGGGGGGTTCTTGAACACTGAAGCTTTCTTT.

J is TRBJ2-1 and V is TRBV11-2; D is unresolved. This CDR3 is built from 14 residues. In germline, CDR1 is SGHAT, CDR2 FQNNGV. V shed 5 bases and J shed 0 bases, with 8 bases lying between them. CDR3 coding DNA: TGTGCCAGCAGCCCAGTTGGCTCCTACAATGAGCAGTTCTTC. Encoded protein: CASSPVGSYNEQFF.